This T cell receptor beta chain emerged from a study of T cells after yellow fever vaccination. Universal primer sites and UMIs were introduced during 5'RACE template-switching synthesis of TCR cDNA. TCRdb processed the 5' RACE reads anew with MiXCR; each CDR3 protein has one entry. The data show some 300,000 distinct CDR3 sequences, roughly 7.5% seen once. This TCR came from a man between 18 and 29 years old who received the YFV17D yellow fever vaccine. This material consisted of PBMCs, taken around 45 days after the first yellow fever vaccination.

The CDR3 DNA follows: TGTGCCAGCAGTTTGGCCGGGACAGCCAACAACGTCCTGACTTTC. Amino acids: CASSLAGTANNVLTF. This chain connects TRBV28 to TRBJ2-6; 7 positions agree with TRBD1. V shed 3 bases, J shed 9 bases, and the junction held 8 bases outside the gene matches. The CDR3 has 15 residues. Germline CDR1 and CDR2: MDHEN and SYDVKM.